These T cell receptor beta chains were read from a single sample in a study of T cell responses to AZD1222 COVID-19 vaccine. The data were produced by immunoSEQ multiplex PCR, yet TCRdb's version contains in-frame clones alone and is incomplete. The table records 90,000 to 120,000 clones, around 92% of them present only once. The specimen was peripheral blood, collected on day 0 of AZD1222 vaccination. The origin of the receptors is an adult in good health. Both conserved end residues are part of each CDR3. A D gene is named only where the DNA matches it firmly. The size field is filled for only some rows; it gives once, few, many or a size class.

size | J | V | D | length | CDR3 | DNA
- | TRBJ1-4 | TRBV5-4 | - | 14 | CASSLGSTNEKLFF | TGTGCCAGCAGCTTGGGGTCTACTAATGAAAAACTGTTTTTT
- | TRBJ1-5 | TRBV7-2 | - | 12 | CASTISNQPQHF | TGTGCCAGCACCATTAGCAATCAGCCCCAGCATTTT
- | TRBJ1-4 | TRBV23-1 | TRBD1 | 14 | CASSLWRGREKLFF | TGCGCCAGCAGTCTATGGAGGGGGCGTGAAAAACTGTTTTTT
- | TRBJ1-2 | TRBV28 | - | 12 | CASDGLNYGYTF | TGTGCCAGCGATGGGCTTAACTATGGCTACACCTTC
- | TRBJ2-7 | TRBV3-1/TRBV3-2 | - | 16 | CASSQDRKRANYEQYF | TGTGCCAGCAGCCAAGATCGGAAGCGGGCCAACTACGAGCAGTACTTC
- | TRBJ2-5 | TRBV5-1 | TRBD1 | 16 | CASNRATGGYQETQYF | TGCGCCAGCAACCGGGCGACAGGGGGCTACCAGGAGACCCAGTACTTC
- | TRBJ1-1 | TRBV28 | - | 15 | CASIPWRGLNTEAFF | TGTGCCAGCATCCCTTGGAGAGGGTTGAACACTGAAGCTTTCTTT
- | TRBJ1-2 | TRBV28 | - | 14 | CASSLSSHAYGYTF | TGTGCCAGCAGTTTATCCTCCCATGCCTATGGCTACACCTTC
once | TRBJ1-2 | TRBV4-3 | TRBD1 | 14 | CASSQEWTGYGYTF | TGCGCCAGCAGCCAAGAATGGACAGGGTATGGCTACACCTTC
- | TRBJ1-2 | TRBV4-2 | - | 14 | CASSQTDGSYGYTF | TGTGCCAGCAGCCAGACAGACGGGAGTTATGGCTACACCTTC
- | TRBJ2-2 | TRBV18 | TRBD2 | 18 | CASSPPPTSGRGTGELFF | TGTGCCAGCTCACCACCACCCACTAGCGGGAGAGGAACCGGGGAGCTGTTTTTT
- | TRBJ2-2 | TRBV27 | - | 13 | CASRGSGTGELFF | TGTGCCAGTAGGGGAAGCGGGACCGGGGAGCTGTTTTTT
- | TRBJ2-5 | TRBV27 | - | 15 | CASSLEGLGQETQYF | TGTGCCAGCAGTTTAGAGGGATTGGGTCAAGAGACCCAGTACTTC
- | TRBJ2-1 | TRBV9 | TRBD2 | 19 | CASSRGLAENPQRDNEQFF | TGTGCCAGCAGCCGCGGCCTAGCGGAGAATCCTCAGCGGGACAATGAGCAGTTCTTC
- | TRBJ2-1 | TRBV10-3 | TRBD1 | 16 | CAISEPRDRVAHEQFF | TGTGCCATCAGTGAGCCGAGGGACAGGGTGGCCCATGAGCAGTTCTTC
- | TRBJ1-5 | TRBV7-9 | - | 13 | CASSLSEFQPQHF | TGTGCCAGCAGCCTAAGCGAGTTCCAGCCCCAGCATTTT
- | TRBJ2-7 | TRBV7-9 | TRBD1 | 15 | CASSLVGTGRYEQYF | TGTGCCAGCAGCTTAGTAGGGACAGGACGGTACGAGCAGTACTTC
- | TRBJ2-1 | TRBV28 | - | 14 | CASRPGAIGNEQFF | TGTGCCAGCCGACCGGGAGCAATCGGCAATGAGCAGTTCTTC
- | TRBJ2-3 | TRBV19 | TRBD2 | 16 | CASSPIAGGSTDTQYF | TGTGCCAGTAGTCCGATAGCGGGAGGGTCCACAGATACGCAGTATTTT
- | TRBJ1-2 | TRBV6-6 | - | 15 | CASSARGGTSYGYTF | TGTGCCAGCAGTGCCCGGGGGGGGACGTCCTATGGCTACACCTTC
- | TRBJ2-5 | TRBV11-2 | - | 12 | CASSTSGETQYF | TGTGCCAGCAGCACGTCAGGGGAGACCCAGTACTTC
once | TRBJ1-1 | TRBV29-1 | - | 15 | CSVETPASENTEAFF | TGCAGCGTTGAGACCCCGGCCTCGGAGAACACTGAAGCTTTCTTT
- | TRBJ2-1 | TRBV6-2/TRBV6-3 | TRBD1 | 14 | CASSPGTGFNEQFF | TGTGCCAGCAGTCCCGGGACAGGGTTTAATGAGCAGTTCTTC
- | TRBJ2-1 | TRBV5-1 | TRBD1 | 14 | CASSFGTGTNEQFF | TGCGCCAGCAGCTTTGGGACAGGGACGAATGAGCAGTTCTTC
- | TRBJ2-2 | TRBV7-3 | - | 17 | CASSPRVVTENTGELFF | TGTGCCAGCAGCCCGAGAGTCGTGACGGAGAACACCGGGGAGCTGTTTTTT